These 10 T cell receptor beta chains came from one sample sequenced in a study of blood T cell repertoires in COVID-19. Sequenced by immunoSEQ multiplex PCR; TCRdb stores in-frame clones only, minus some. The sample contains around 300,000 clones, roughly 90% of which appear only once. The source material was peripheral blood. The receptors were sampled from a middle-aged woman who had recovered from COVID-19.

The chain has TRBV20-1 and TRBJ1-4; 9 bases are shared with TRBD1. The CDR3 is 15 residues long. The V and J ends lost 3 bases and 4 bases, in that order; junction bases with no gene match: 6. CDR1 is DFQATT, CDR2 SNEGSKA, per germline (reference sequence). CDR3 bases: TGCAGTGCTAGTGATGGGACAGGGCATAATGAAAAACTGTTTTTT. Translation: CSASDGTGHNEKLFF.

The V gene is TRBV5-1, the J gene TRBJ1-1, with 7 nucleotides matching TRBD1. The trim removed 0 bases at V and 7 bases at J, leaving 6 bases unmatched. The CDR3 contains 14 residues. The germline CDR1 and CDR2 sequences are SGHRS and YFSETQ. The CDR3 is CASSLAGDSFEAFF. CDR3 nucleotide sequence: TGCGCCAGCAGCTTGGCGGGGGACAGTTTTGAAGCTTTCTTT.

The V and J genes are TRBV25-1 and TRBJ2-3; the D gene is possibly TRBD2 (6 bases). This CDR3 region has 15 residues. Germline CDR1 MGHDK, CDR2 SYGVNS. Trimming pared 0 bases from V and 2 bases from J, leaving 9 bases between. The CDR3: CASSEYRGFTDTQYF. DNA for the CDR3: TGTGCCAGCAGTGAATATCGGGGGTTCACAGATACGCAGTATTTT.

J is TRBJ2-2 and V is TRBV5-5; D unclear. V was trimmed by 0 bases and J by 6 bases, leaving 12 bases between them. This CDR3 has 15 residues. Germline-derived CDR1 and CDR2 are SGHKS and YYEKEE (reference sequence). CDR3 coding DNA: TGTGCCAGCAGCTTGGTGCAGTTCTCTCCCGGGGAGCTGTTTTTT. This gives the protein CASSLVQFSPGELFF.

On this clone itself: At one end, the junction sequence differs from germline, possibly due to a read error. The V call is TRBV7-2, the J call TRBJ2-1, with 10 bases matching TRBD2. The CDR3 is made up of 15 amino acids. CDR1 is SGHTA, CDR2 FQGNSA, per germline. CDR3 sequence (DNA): TGTGCCAGCAGCGGCGGACTAGCGGACTACAGTGAGCAGTTCTTC. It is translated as CASSGGLADYSEQFF.

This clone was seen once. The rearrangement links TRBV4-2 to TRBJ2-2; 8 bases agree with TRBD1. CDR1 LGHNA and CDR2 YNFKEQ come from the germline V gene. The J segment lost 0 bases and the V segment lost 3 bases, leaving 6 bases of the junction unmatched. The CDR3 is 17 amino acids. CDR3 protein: CASSHQDRDSNTGELFF. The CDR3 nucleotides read TGTGCCAGCAGCCACCAGGACAGGGACTCGAACACCGGGGAGCTGTTTTTT.

CDR3: CASSLQGYLNTEAFF. The CDR3, as DNA: TGTGCCAGCAGTTTACAGGGGTACTTGAACACTGAAGCTTTCTTT. V and J are TRBV28 and TRBJ1-1, with D perhaps matching TRBD1 (6 bases). Per germline, CDR1 MDHEN and CDR2 SYDVKM. Trimming shortened V by 2 bases and J by 0 bases, and 10 bases separated the two germline ends. The CDR3 has 15 residues.

The CDR3 spells CASGALYEQFF. CDR3 DNA sequence: TGTGCTAGTGGTGCACTTTATGAGCAGTTCTTC. This chain links TRBV12-5 with TRBJ2-1, with no clear D. The CDR3 is 11 amino acids. Germline V gene sequence: CDR1 LGHNT, CDR2 FRNRAP. Deletions cut 5 bases from V and 8 bases from J, with 7 bases between.

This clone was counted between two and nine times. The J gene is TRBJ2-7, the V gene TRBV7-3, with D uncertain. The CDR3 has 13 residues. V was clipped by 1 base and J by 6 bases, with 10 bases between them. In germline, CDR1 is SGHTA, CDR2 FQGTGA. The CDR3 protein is CASSLIGSGEQYF. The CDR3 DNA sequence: TGTGCCAGCAGCTTAATTGGTAGTGGCGAGCAGTACTTC.

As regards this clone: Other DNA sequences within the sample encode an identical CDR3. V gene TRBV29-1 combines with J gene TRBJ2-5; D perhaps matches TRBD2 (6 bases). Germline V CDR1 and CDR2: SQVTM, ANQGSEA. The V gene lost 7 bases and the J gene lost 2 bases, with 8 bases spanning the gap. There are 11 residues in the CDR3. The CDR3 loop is CSAGEQETQYF. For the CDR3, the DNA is TGCAGCGCGGGAGAGCAAGAGACCCAGTACTTC. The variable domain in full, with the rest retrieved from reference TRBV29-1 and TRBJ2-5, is SAVISQKPSRDICQRGTSLTIQCQVDSQVTMMFWYRQQPGQSLTLIATANQGSEATYESGFVIDKFPISRPNLTFSTLTVSNMSPEDSSIYLCSAGEQETQYFGPGTRLLVL.